This TCR beta chain came from a study of T cells in Graves' hyperthyroidism and ophthalmopathy. In its sample, this clonotype was seen many times. Its antigen is currently unknown. Study-wide results and limits: Prediction of ophthalmopathy progression came a median approximately 6 months pre-onset.

This CDR3 has 13 amino acids. Germline CDR1 is SGHTA and CDR2 is FQGTGA. Trimming took 5 bases from V and 1 from J, leaving 8 bases between them. Amplification of TCR beta CDR3 regions used RNA as the template. Initially, a first-round RT-PCR of the TCR CDR3 employed the HTBI primer set. In TCRdb, the multiplex PCR reads were re-called with MiXCR into one record per CDR3 protein. The data show approximately 600,000 distinct CDR3 sequences, roughly 15% seen once. This chain uses TRBV7-3 with TRBJ1-1, with D possibly being TRBD1 (5 bases). Source material: blood. The clonotype was recovered from a woman aged 40 to 50 with Graves' ophthalmopathy. The CDR3 spells CASSEGTNTEAFF. The CDR3 bases are TGTGCCAGCAGCGAGGGGACGAACACTGAAGCTTTCTTT.